This TCR beta chain was obtained from a study of cytomegalovirus exposure and HLA in healthy donors. A multiplex PCR was run with 60 Vbeta primers and 13 Jbeta primers. Assay used: immunoSEQ multiplex PCR; TCRdb lists only in-frame clones, some missing. The sample records hundreds of thousands of clones, about 80% being singletons. The V and J ends lost 3 bases and 3 bases respectively, with 15 bases between them. The V gene's germline CDR1 is SNHLY and CDR2 FYNNEI. The CDR3 is 17 residues long. This clone was seen just once. The gene calls are TRBV2 and TRBJ2-6; D may be TRBD2 (5 bases). The sequenced sample consisted of PBMCs. The TCR sequence derives from a young man in good health and CMV-seronegative. The CDR3 loop reads CASSDVRELGGANVLTF. CDR3 sequence (DNA): TGTGCCAGCAGTGATGTACGGGAACTAGGTGGGGCCAACGTCCTGACTTTC.